One T cell receptor (beta chain) is described in this entry. Its antigen remains unknown. Germline V lookup: CDR1 SGHTA, CDR2 FQGTGA. The CDR3 totals 15 residues. V was cut by 5 bases and J by 7 bases, with 18 bases left in between. The patients with Susac syndrome satisfied recently defined diagnostic criteria for either definite or probable disease. The sample comes from a study of CD8 T cells in Susac syndrome. Looking at the study overall: The sequenced Susac syndrome patients included five or six who had clinically active disease and roughly 8 who were in remission.

General study results and limits: Clonal expansion did not appear in Susac syndrome CD4+ T cell repertoires.

The RNA input was roughly 0.45 to 1 ug, and it was reverse transcribed with random hexamers. Amplification of TCR beta CDR3 spanned 54 Vbeta and 13 Jbeta via immunoSEQ multiplex PCR. One entry per CDR3 protein, called by TCRdb with MiXCR from the immunoSEQ multiplex PCR reads. The table has 150,000 to 160,000 distinct CDR3 sequences, approximately 95% seen once. The specimen sequenced was CD4+ T cells from PBMCs. V usage is TRBV7-3 and J usage is TRBJ2-1; tentative D call: TRBD2 (5 bases). This clonotype was sampled from a human donor with Susac syndrome. The CDR3 DNA follows: TGTGCCAGCAGCCCCGATTGGGTCCCGGGGAATGAGCAGTTCTTC. This sequence encodes CASSPDWVPGNEQFF. Based on the CDR3 plus reference TRBV7-3 and TRBJ2-1, the full variable domain is GAGVSQTPSNKVTEKGKYVELRCDPISGHTALYWYRQSLGQGPEFLIYFQGTGAADDSGLPNDRFFAVRPEGSVSTLKIQRTERGDSAVYLCASSPDWVPGNEQFFGPGTRLTVL.